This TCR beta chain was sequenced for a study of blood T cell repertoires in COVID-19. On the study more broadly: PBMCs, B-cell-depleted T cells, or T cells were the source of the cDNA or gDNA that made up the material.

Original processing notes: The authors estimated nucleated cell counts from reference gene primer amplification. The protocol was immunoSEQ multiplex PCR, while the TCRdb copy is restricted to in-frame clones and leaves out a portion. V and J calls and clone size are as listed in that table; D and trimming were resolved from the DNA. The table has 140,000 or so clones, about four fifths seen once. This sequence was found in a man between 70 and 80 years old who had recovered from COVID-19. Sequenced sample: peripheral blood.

The chain's CDR3 is CASSEPPTGAHNYEQYF. In DNA form, the CDR3 reads TGTGCCAGCAGTGAACCCCCAACAGGGGCTCATAACTACGAGCAGTACTTC. The V gene is TRBV6-1, the J gene TRBJ2-7; 7 bases match TRBD1. V was clipped by 2 bases and J by 3 bases; unmatched bases: 13. This CDR3 region has 17 residues. The germline CDR1 and CDR2 sequences are MNHNS and SASEGT.